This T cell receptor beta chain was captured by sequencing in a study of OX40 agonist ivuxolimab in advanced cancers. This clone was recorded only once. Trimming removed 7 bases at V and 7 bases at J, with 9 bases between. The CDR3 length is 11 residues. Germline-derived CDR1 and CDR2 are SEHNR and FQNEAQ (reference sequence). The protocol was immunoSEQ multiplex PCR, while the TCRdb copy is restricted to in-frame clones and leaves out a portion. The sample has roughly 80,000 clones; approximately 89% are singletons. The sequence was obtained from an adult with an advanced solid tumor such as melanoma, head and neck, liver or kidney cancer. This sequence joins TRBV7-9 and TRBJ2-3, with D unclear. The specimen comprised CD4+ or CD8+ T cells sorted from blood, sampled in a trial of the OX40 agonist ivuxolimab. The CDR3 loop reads CASTTSNTQYF. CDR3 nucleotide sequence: TGTGCCAGCACCACCTCCAATACGCAGTATTTT.